A single sample gave rise to the 26 T cell receptor beta chains below, sequenced in a study of post-analysis software for immune sequencing data. General study points: About 5 TRBV segments were significantly more frequent in patients than in controls. TRBV5-6, TRBV5-1 and TRBV20-1 were among these segments.

These receptors lack a known antigen. Unique-molecular-identifier-tagged TCR beta cDNA libraries were used. TCRdb re-derived calls from the PCR reads in MiXCR, one entry per CDR3 protein. The sample lists 750,000 to 900,000 distinct CDR3 sequences; 35% to 55% were seen once. Sequences were obtained from blood. The origin of the receptors is a girl aged 10-17 years with multiple sclerosis.

The V call is TRBV2, the J call TRBJ2-1, with 11 bases that match TRBD2. This CDR3 has 16 amino acids. V was clipped by 5 bases and J by 6 bases; unmatched bases: 9. In germline, CDR1 is SNHLY, CDR2 FYNNEI. The CDR3 DNA reads as TGTGCCAGCAGTAAGGGACTAGCGGTAGGGGCCAATGAGCAGTTCTTC. Translating it yields CASSKGLAVGANEQFF.

The CDR3 DNA follows: TGTGCCAGCAGCTTAGAGGTGGGCCTGGACACTGAAGCTTTCTTT. Encoded protein: CASSLEVGLDTEAFF. The genes are TRBV7-9 and TRBJ1-1; D call uncertain. This CDR3 spans 15 amino acids. The germline gives CDR1 SEHNR, CDR2 FQNEAQ (reference sequence). Trimming cost V 1 base and J 3 bases, with 12 bases left between them.

This clonotype was detected only a few times. The rearrangement links TRBV12-3 or TRBV12-4 to TRBJ2-1; D possibly corresponds to TRBD1 (6 bases). The CDR3 consists of 17 residues. V was shortened by 1 base and J by 8 bases, with 21 bases between the two germline ends. This chain's CDR3 is CASSLDLGGVTNHEQFF. The CDR3 DNA follows: TGTGCCAGCAGTTTAGACCTAGGGGGAGTTACAAACCATGAGCAGTTCTTC.

This chain uses TRBV20-1 with TRBJ1-4; D is unclear. V was trimmed by 3 bases and J by 0 bases, leaving 11 bases between them. There are 15 residues in the CDR3. Germline CDR1 is DFQATT and CDR2 is SNEGSKA (reference sequence). CDR3 sequence reads: CSASLDSATNEKLFF. The CDR3 DNA reads as TGCAGTGCTAGCCTCGACTCGGCAACTAATGAAAAACTGTTTTTT.

This clonotype was counted between two and nine times. This chain uses TRBV12-3 or TRBV12-4 with TRBJ1-1; D is uncertain. The CDR3 extends over 13 amino acids. Trimming left V 0 bases short and J 3 bases short, with 5 bases between. The CDR3 DNA reads as TGTGCCAGCAGTTTAGCTAAAGACACTGAAGCTTTCTTT. Its translation is CASSLAKDTEAFF.

As concerns this clonotype: At one end, the junction sequence differs from germline, possibly due to a read error. This chain links TRBV5-5 with TRBJ1-2; 10 nucleotides line up with TRBD1. The CDR3 loop spans 18 amino acids. CDR1 SGHKS and CDR2 YYEKEE come from the germline V gene (reference sequence). The CDR3 loop is CANSLGRTGGPANYGYTF. The CDR3 nucleotides read TGTGCCAACAGCTTGGGGCGGACAGGGGGTCCGGCTAACTATGGCTACACCTTC. The full variable domain, with the rest looked up from reference TRBV5-5 and TRBJ1-2, is DAGVTQSPTHLIKTRGQQVTLRCSPISGHKSVSWYQQVLGQGPQFIFQYYEKEERGRGNFPDRFSARQFPNYSSELNVNALLLGDSALYLCANSLGRTGGPANYGYTFGSGTRLTVV.

This chain links TRBV12-3 or TRBV12-4 with TRBJ1-5; no reliable D call. This CDR3 contains 13 residues. Trimming left V 3 bases short and J 7 bases short, with 10 bases between. The CDR3, as DNA: TGTGCCAGCAGTTTCGGGAGGAGGCAGCCCCAGCATTTT. The encoded protein is CASSFGRRQPQHF.

This clonotype was found a few times. The genes are TRBV20-1 and TRBJ2-7; D remains unclear. CDR3 length equals 13 residues. The germline V gene encodes CDR1 DFQATT and CDR2 SNEGSKA (reference sequence). Trimming removed 6 bases from V and 3 bases from J, with 15 bases in between. Written as DNA, the CDR3 is TGCAGTGCCCCCGGTCCTTTGTTCTACGAGCAGTACTTC. This codes for CSAPGPLFYEQYF.

In this sample, this clonotype turned up once. J is TRBJ2-7 and V is TRBV27, with D perhaps matching TRBD1 or TRBD2 (5 bases each). This CDR3 is built from 14 residues. Trimming removed 2 bases from V and 0 bases from J, with 8 bases in between. The germline gives CDR1 MNHEY, CDR2 SMNVEV (reference sequence). This CDR3 reads CASSLRDASYEQYF. The CDR3 bases are TGTGCCAGCAGTTTAAGGGACGCCTCCTACGAGCAGTACTTC.

This chain uses TRBV2 with TRBJ1-1; no clear D. V was pared by 6 bases and J by 1 base, with 9 bases between. The CDR3 covers 13 residues. Germline loops: CDR1 SNHLY, CDR2 FYNNEI. CDR3 in amino acids: CASRSPGNTEAFF. DNA for the CDR3: TGTGCCAGCAGGTCCCCGGGGAACACTGAAGCTTTCTTT.

A few counts support this clonotype. V is TRBV6-2 or TRBV6-3 and J is TRBJ2-1; D might be TRBD1 or TRBD2, each matching 6 bases. This CDR3 has 15 amino acids. CDR1 and CDR2 (germline): MNHEY, SVGEGT. Trimming pared 7 bases from V and 0 bases from J, leaving 13 bases between. The CDR3 sequence is CASTPQGGSYNEQFF. Here the CDR3 DNA reads TGTGCCAGCACCCCACAGGGAGGCTCCTACAATGAGCAGTTCTTC.

The gene calls are TRBV29-1 and TRBJ2-7, with 7 bases identical to TRBD1. The J call may not be correct, given that the DNA end is closer to TRBJ2-5. CDR3 length: 12 amino acids. The germline V gene has CDR1 SQVTM and CDR2 ANQGSEA. CDR3 in DNA: TGCAGCGTTACAGGGGCGAGGGAGACCCAGTACTTC. Protein product: CSVTGARETQYF.

This clonotype has more than one count but fewer than ten. CDR3 bases: TGTGCCAGCTCACCGGCGGCTGACAATGAGCAGTTCTTC. Its translation: CASSPAADNEQFF. The chain uses TRBV18 and TRBJ2-1; D is unresolved. The germline V gene has CDR1 KGHSH and CDR2 LQKENI. The CDR3 runs to 13 residues. Trimming cost V 3 bases and J 5 bases, with 8 bases left between them.

This rearrangement joins TRBV20-1 to TRBJ2-2; no firm D call. Germline V gene sequence: CDR1 DFQATT, CDR2 SNEGSKA (reference sequence). CDR3 length equals 14 residues. V was trimmed by 6 bases and J by 2 bases, leaving 13 bases between them. CDR3 nucleotide sequence: TGCAGTGCCCTCGGGCAGAGCAACACCGGGGAGCTGTTTTTT. It translates to CSALGQSNTGELFF.

The chain joins TRBV7-8 to TRBJ2-1, with 10 bases lining up with TRBD2. The CDR3 spans 17 residues. Germline lookup yields CDR1 SGHVS and CDR2 FQNEAQ. The J segment lost 1 base and the V segment lost 4 bases, leaving 7 bases of the junction unmatched. The CDR3 DNA reads as TGTGCCAGCAGCTCAGGGGATAGCGGGAGGTCCTACAATGAGCAGTTCTTC. It is translated as CASSSGDSGRSYNEQFF.

V and J are TRBV7-3 and TRBJ2-3, with unresolved D. Germline V gene lookup returns CDR1 SGHTA and CDR2 FQGTGA. The CDR3 length is 13 residues. V lost 5 bases to trimming and J lost 2 bases, with 8 bases between them. The CDR3 loop is CASSPAPTDTQYF. CDR3 sequence (DNA): TGTGCCAGCAGCCCGGCTCCCACAGATACGCAGTATTTT.

This chain uses TRBV7-2 with TRBJ2-7, with a tentative D call TRBD2 (5 bases). The V end lost 3 bases, the J end lost 6 bases, and 9 bases lay between the germline ends. CDR3 size: 12 residues. CDR1 and CDR2 from the germline V gene are SGHTA and FQGNSA. In DNA form, the CDR3 reads TGTGCCAGCAGCTTCACCGGGATCGAGCAGTACTTC. It specifies CASSFTGIEQYF.

The chain employs TRBV29-1 and TRBJ2-7, with 11 bases identical to TRBD2. This CDR3 region has 16 residues. CDR1 is SQVTM and CDR2 is ANQGSEA in the germline V gene. Trimming took 4 bases from V and 4 from J; bases not matched to a gene: 12. CDR3 in amino acids: CSVAGTSGVLGYEQYF. CDR3 sequence (DNA): TGCAGCGTTGCCGGGACTAGCGGAGTGTTGGGATACGAGCAGTACTTC.

V usage is TRBV7-9 and J usage is TRBJ1-2, with a tentative D call TRBD1 (5 bases). This CDR3 comprises 15 residues. Germline CDR1 SEHNR, CDR2 FQNEAQ (reference sequence). V dropped 1 base and J dropped 3 bases, with 12 bases sitting between them. In DNA, the CDR3 is TGTGCCAGCAGCTTAGGAGGCAGGGTACACTATGGCTACACCTTC. This codes for CASSLGGRVHYGYTF.

This rearrangement joins TRBV4-2 to TRBJ2-5, with D tentatively TRBD1 or TRBD2 (6 bases each). Germline loops: CDR1 LGHNA, CDR2 YNFKEQ. CDR3 length equals 15 residues. Between the trimmed V and J ends, which lost 3 bases and 11 bases, there was a span of 22 bases. The CDR3 loop is CASSQVEGGRREQYF. In nucleotides, the CDR3 is TGTGCCAGCAGCCAGGTGGAAGGGGGGCGAAGGGAGCAGTACTTC.

The rearrangement joins TRBV7-2 to TRBJ2-3, with D possibly matching TRBD2 (5 bases). Trimming removed 2 bases from V and 1 base from J, with 13 bases in between. This CDR3 is built from 16 residues. Per the germline V gene, CDR1 is SGHTA and CDR2 is FQGNSA. CDR3 in DNA: TGTGCCAGCAGCTTATATCCGGGAAGGGGCACAGATACGCAGTATTTT. It codes for CASSLYPGRGTDTQYF. Filled out from reference TRBV7-2 and TRBJ2-3, the complete variable domain reads GAGVSQSPSNKVTEKGKDVELRCDPISGHTALYWYRQSLGQGLEFLIYFQGNSAPDKSGLPSDRFSAERTGGSVSTLTIQRTQQEDSAVYLCASSLYPGRGTDTQYFGPGTRLTVL.

V usage is TRBV20-1 and J usage is TRBJ2-1, with D perhaps matching TRBD2 (6 bases). Between the trimmed V and J ends, which lost 3 bases and 0 bases, there was a span of 12 bases. CDR3 length: 15 amino acids. Germline values: CDR1 DFQATT, CDR2 SNEGSKA (reference sequence). CDR3 loop: CSASGSIFSYNEQFF. CDR3 nucleotide sequence: TGCAGTGCTAGCGGGAGCATCTTCTCCTACAATGAGCAGTTCTTC.

The gene calls are TRBV29-1 and TRBJ1-2, with D possibly being TRBD1 (6 bases). Between the trimmed V and J ends, which lost 3 bases and 4 bases, there was a span of 12 bases. Germline CDR1 and CDR2: SQVTM and ANQGSEA. The CDR3 runs 13 residues. This CDR3 is CSVERDKFYGYTF. CDR3 bases: TGCAGCGTTGAGCGGGACAAGTTCTATGGCTACACCTTC.

J is TRBJ1-1 and V is TRBV7-2, with TRBD1 matching over 7 bases. There are 16 residues in the CDR3. Trimming cost V 3 bases and J 11 bases; bases outside gene matches: 18. Germline V gene lookup returns CDR1 SGHTA and CDR2 FQGNSA. As DNA, the CDR3 is TGTGCCAGCAGCTTTTCCACAGGGGAACGCTATTTGCGGGCTTTCTTT. It codes for CASSFSTGERYLRAFF.

The rearrangement uses TRBV5-1 and TRBJ1-1; possible D gene TRBD1, 5 bases. Trimming took 0 bases from V and 12 from J, leaving 18 bases between them. CDR1 and CDR2 from the germline V gene are SGHRS and YFSETQ. The CDR3 runs to 14 residues. The CDR3 sequence: CASSLAQVGDVTFF. The CDR3 nucleotides read TGCGCCAGCAGCTTGGCTCAGGTGGGGGATGTAACTTTCTTT. The entire variable domain, with the rest obtained from reference TRBV5-1 and TRBJ1-1, is as follows: KAGVTQTPRYLIKTRGQQVTLSCSPISGHRSVSWYQQTPGQGLQFLFEYFSETQRNKGNFPGRFSGRQFSNSRSEMNVSTLELGDSALYLCASSLAQVGDVTFFGQGTRLTVV.

The chain uses TRBV20-1 and TRBJ2-7; no definite D call. Trimming took off 1 base at V and 4 bases at J, with 14 bases between the two ends. This CDR3 spans 14 amino acids. CDR1 and CDR2 from the germline V gene are DFQATT and SNEGSKA (reference sequence). CDR3 in DNA: TGCAGTGCTAGAGGGGTTACGCTAGGGTACGAGCAGTACTTC. The encoded protein is CSARGVTLGYEQYF.